These 26 T cell receptor beta chains originate from one sample sequenced in a study of regulatory and conventional T cells in RAG deficiency. Some clones are missing from TCRdb's copy, which holds only in-frame ones; the method was immunoSEQ multiplex PCR. Counted here are approximately 8,500 clones, 80% occurring once; the ten biggest clones make up roughly 30%. These records were also assigned to another study, of regulatory T cells. Per that paper: The PCR used 52 TRBV and 13 TRBJ primers.

The sequencing input was CD8+ T cells sorted from blood. The receptors were gathered from a human donor in good health.

The V and J genes are TRBV2 and TRBJ1-2; 9 nucleotides align to TRBD1. This CDR3 contains 15 residues. The trim removed 6 bases at V and 5 bases at J, leaving 10 bases unmatched. Germline CDR1 is SNHLY and CDR2 is FYNNEI. The CDR3 protein is CASRGGTGIIYGYTF. In DNA form, the CDR3 reads TGTGCCAGCAGGGGAGGGACAGGGATCATTTATGGCTACACCTTC.

The chain recombines TRBV19 with TRBJ1-1, with no clear D. The CDR3 length is 13 residues. Germline lookup yields CDR1 LNHDA and CDR2 SQIVND (reference sequence). Trimming removed 5 bases at V and 3 bases at J, with 10 bases between. CDR3 in DNA: TGTGCCAGTAGTTTGGTCACATACACTGAAGCTTTCTTT. This encodes CASSLVTYTEAFF.

V is TRBV27 and J is TRBJ1-2; 7 positions agree with TRBD1. The CDR3 totals 17 residues. CDR1 is MNHEY and CDR2 is SMNVEV in the germline V gene (reference sequence). The ends lost 1 base at V and 4 bases at J; junction bases unmatched: 12. The CDR3 region has the DNA TGTGCCAGCAGTTTATTTGCCGGGACAGATAATATCTATGGCTACACCTTC. Translating gives CASSLFAGTDNIYGYTF.

V and J are TRBV4-1 and TRBJ2-5, with 10 bases aligning to TRBD2. J was trimmed by 2 bases and V by 0 bases; bases with no gene match: 6. Per germline, CDR1 MGHRA and CDR2 YSYEKL. The length of the CDR3 is 17 residues. This CDR3 reads CASSQDGLAAFQETQYF. The CDR3 nucleotides read TGCGCCAGCAGCCAAGACGGACTAGCGGCCTTTCAAGAGACCCAGTACTTC.

The chain links TRBV19 to TRBJ1-3; D is undetermined. The germline CDR1 and CDR2 sequences are LNHDA and SQIVND (reference sequence). The length of the CDR3 is 15 residues. Trimming shortened V by 7 bases and J by 0 bases, and 13 bases separated the two germline ends. CDR3 nucleotide sequence: TGTGCCAGTACCATGGGAGGTGCCTCTGGAAACACCATATATTTT. Its translation: CASTMGGASGNTIYF. The full variable domain, completed using reference TRBV19 and TRBJ1-3, is DGGITQSPKYLFRKEGQNVTLSCEQNLNHDAMYWYRQDPGQGLRLIYYSQIVNDFQKGDIAEGYSVSREKKESFPLTVTSAQKNPTAFYLCASTMGGASGNTIYFGEGSWLTVV.

The chain recombines TRBV7-6 with TRBJ1-4, with D possibly TRBD1 on 5 matching bases. Trimming took 1 base from V and 3 from J, leaving 18 bases between them. The CDR3 spans 18 residues. Germline V CDR1 and CDR2: SGHVS, FNYEAQ. The CDR3 bases are TGTGCCAGCAGCTTAGAGTTTCAGGGAGCCGCTTCTAATGAAAAACTGTTTTTT. It specifies CASSLEFQGAASNEKLFF.

The V and J genes are TRBV7-9 and TRBJ1-2, with TRBD1 as a possible D gene (6 bases). Germline V lookup: CDR1 SEHNR, CDR2 FQNEAQ (reference sequence). V was trimmed by 6 bases and J by 3 bases, leaving 20 bases between them. The CDR3 sequence is 16 residues long. Here the CDR3 reads CASSRPPGAPDYGYTF. For the CDR3, the DNA is TGTGCCAGCAGTCGCCCTCCAGGGGCCCCGGACTATGGCTACACCTTC. Variable domain in full (rest from reference TRBV7-9 and TRBJ1-2): DTGVSQNPRHKITKRGQNVTFRCDPISEHNRLYWYRQTLGQGPEFLTYFQNEAQLEKSRLLSDRFSAERPKGSFSTLEIQRTEQGDSAMYLCASSRPPGAPDYGYTFGSGTRLTVV.

This clone has a single count. This chain uses TRBV14 with TRBJ2-1; unclear D gene. Between the trimmed V and J ends, which lost 0 bases and 1 base, there was a span of 7 bases. Germline V lookup: CDR1 SGHDN, CDR2 FVKESK. The CDR3 has 15 residues. The DNA for the CDR3 is TGTGCCAGCAGCCAAGATTTCCCATCCTACAATGAGCAGTTCTTC. Translating it yields CASSQDFPSYNEQFF. The entire variable domain, with the rest obtained from reference TRBV14 and TRBJ2-1, is as follows: EAGVTQFPSHSVIEKGQTVTLRCDPISGHDNLYWYRRVMGKEIKFLLHFVKESKQDESGMPNNRFLAERTGGTYSTLKVQPAELEDSGVYFCASSQDFPSYNEQFFGPGTRLTVL.

V gene TRBV14 combines with J gene TRBJ2-2; D not resolved. The CDR3 length is 17 residues. Germline CDR1 SGHDN, CDR2 FVKESK. Deletions cut 0 bases from V and 0 bases from J, with 11 bases between. CDR3 amino acids: CASSQDPVYTNTGELFF. The CDR3 nucleotides are TGTGCCAGCAGCCAAGATCCAGTTTACACGAACACCGGGGAGCTGTTTTTT.

The V gene is TRBV27, the J gene TRBJ2-3, with 14 bases fitting TRBD2. The V segment lost 7 bases and the J segment 3 bases; nucleotides outside the gene matches: 18. The germline V gene has CDR1 MNHEY and CDR2 SMNVEV (reference sequence). The CDR3 spans 20 residues. The CDR3 region is CASTPLWVAGTSGRTDTQYF. CDR3 in DNA: TGTGCCAGCACCCCACTGTGGGTTGCCGGGACTAGCGGGAGAACAGATACGCAGTATTTT.

This chain links TRBV13 with TRBJ2-5, with a possible D match to TRBD1 (6 bases). Trimming removed 6 bases at V and 4 bases at J, with 12 bases between. The CDR3 contains 13 residues. Germline V gives CDR1 PRHDT, CDR2 FYEKMQ (reference sequence). CDR3 bases: TGTGCCAGCAGTACAGGGACACTAGAGACCCAGTACTTC. Amino acids: CASSTGTLETQYF.

V is TRBV6-9 and J is TRBJ1-5, with no clear D. The CDR3 is 14 amino acids. Per the germline V gene, CDR1 is MNHGY and CDR2 is SVAAGI. Trimming stripped 3 bases from V and 2 bases from J, with 8 bases between. CDR3 nucleotide sequence: TGTGCCAGCAGTTACTCAGGAGGCAATCAGCCCCAGCATTTT. Amino acids: CASSYSGGNQPQHF.

This rearrangement joins TRBV7-9 to TRBJ2-7; 11 bases agree with TRBD2. Germline loops: CDR1 SEHNR, CDR2 FQNEAQ (reference sequence). The CDR3 length is 16 residues. J gave up 3 bases and V 6 bases, and 10 bases lay outside the gene matches. The CDR3 sequence: CASSHNPGTSGYEQYF. DNA of the CDR3: TGTGCCAGCAGTCACAACCCCGGGACTAGCGGCTACGAGCAGTACTTC.

The chain combines TRBV30 with TRBJ1-1; TRBD1 aligns across 7 bases. The CDR3 totals 13 residues. After removal of 2 bases from V and 3 bases from J, the junction contained 3 bases not matched to a gene. Germline assignment: CDR1 GTSNPN and CDR2 SVGIG (reference sequence). CDR3 region: CAWSFTGDTEAFF. As DNA, the CDR3 is TGTGCCTGGAGTTTTACAGGGGACACTGAAGCTTTCTTT.

The chain combines TRBV9 with TRBJ2-2, with 10 bases aligning to TRBD2. J was trimmed by 4 bases and V by 0 bases; bases with no gene match: 3. The CDR3 runs 16 residues. Germline V gives CDR1 SGDLS, CDR2 YYNGEE. The CDR3 region has the DNA TGTGCCAGCAGCGTAGCTCTAGCGGGAGTCACCGGGGAGCTGTTTTTT. Translating it yields CASSVALAGVTGELFF.

This sequence joins TRBV4-1 and TRBJ2-7; either TRBD1 or TRBD2 may fit D (5 bases each). The CDR3 runs to 14 residues. Germline values: CDR1 MGHRA, CDR2 YSYEKL. The germline V and J ends were trimmed by 1 base and 2 bases, with 9 bases remaining between them. CDR3 amino acids: CASSQVVGPYEQYF. Written as DNA, the CDR3 is TGCGCCAGCAGCCAAGTAGTGGGACCCTACGAGCAGTACTTC.

This clone was detected only once. The V call is TRBV19, the J call TRBJ1-2; the D gene is possibly TRBD1 (6 bases). This CDR3 is 14 amino acids long. Trimming cost V 3 bases and J 2 bases, with 10 bases left between them. CDR1 is LNHDA, CDR2 SQIVND, per germline (reference sequence). CDR3 region: CASSISRGNYGYTF. For the CDR3, the DNA is TGTGCCAGTAGTATCTCCAGGGGAAACTATGGCTACACCTTC. Full variable domain (missing parts from reference TRBV19 and TRBJ1-2): DGGITQSPKYLFRKEGQNVTLSCEQNLNHDAMYWYRQDPGQGLRLIYYSQIVNDFQKGDIAEGYSVSREKKESFPLTVTSAQKNPTAFYLCASSISRGNYGYTFGSGTRLTVV.

The V and J genes are TRBV30 and TRBJ1-3; D is unresolved. Per the germline V gene, CDR1 is GTSNPN and CDR2 is SVGIG (reference sequence). V was shortened by 2 bases and J by 0 bases, with 5 bases between the two germline ends. The CDR3 spans 13 residues. DNA of the CDR3: TGTGCCTGGAGTTGGAACTCTGGAAACACCATATATTTT. It codes for CAWSWNSGNTIYF.

This clone was seen a handful of times. V and J are TRBV7-8 and TRBJ2-7; D unclear. The CDR3 has 15 amino acids. The germline V gene has CDR1 SGHVS and CDR2 FQNEAQ. V was shortened by 1 base and J by 2 bases, with 12 bases between the two germline ends. The DNA for the CDR3 is TGTGCCAGCAGCTTAGGGGGTGCGATGACCTACGAGCAGTACTTC. Amino acids: CASSLGGAMTYEQYF.

CDR3 sequence: CASSIGDRGLGFIDTQYF. CDR3 in DNA: TGTGCCAGTAGTATAGGAGACAGGGGGCTCGGGTTTATCGATACGCAGTATTTT. V usage is TRBV19 and J usage is TRBJ2-3; 10 nucleotides match TRBD1. Germline loops: CDR1 LNHDA, CDR2 SQIVND (reference sequence). V lost 1 base to trimming and J lost 6 bases; unmatched junction nucleotides: 13. This CDR3 contains 18 residues.

This chain links TRBV9 with TRBJ1-3; the D is unclear. V lost 4 bases to trimming and J lost 0 bases, with 14 bases between them. CDR3 length equals 16 residues. The germline gives CDR1 SGDLS, CDR2 YYNGEE. The CDR3 protein is CASSSHLGVSGNTIYF. CDR3 coding DNA: TGTGCCAGCAGCTCCCACCTTGGAGTCTCTGGAAACACCATATATTTT.

The chain is built from TRBV30 and TRBJ1-6; TRBD1 is a possible D gene (5 bases). The CDR3 sequence is 12 residues long. The germline V gene has CDR1 GTSNPN and CDR2 SVGIG (reference sequence). The ends were cut back, 8 bases at V and 6 bases at J, with 11 bases in the middle. CDR3 DNA: TGTGCCGTATCTAGGGGTAATTCACCCCTCCACTTT. Translating it yields CAVSRGNSPLHF. Looking up the rest from reference TRBV30 and TRBJ1-6 gives the full variable domain: SQTIHQWPATLVQPVGSPLSLECTVEGTSNPNLYWYRQAAGRGLQLLFYSVGIGQISSEVPQNLSASRPQDRQFILSSKKLLLSDSGFYLCAVSRGNSPLHFGNGTRLTVT.

The J gene is TRBJ2-7, the V gene TRBV28; 7 bases agree with TRBD1. The CDR3 consists of 15 residues. The V gene's germline CDR1 is MDHEN and CDR2 SYDVKM. The V segment lost 6 bases and the J segment 0 bases; nucleotides outside the gene matches: 8. The CDR3 here is CASREGTASSYEQYF. The CDR3 region has the DNA TGTGCCAGCAGGGAAGGGACAGCGAGCTCCTACGAGCAGTACTTC.

The rearrangement uses TRBV7-8 and TRBJ2-3; 7 bases fit TRBD1. The CDR3 has 12 amino acids. Losses at the gene ends were 2 bases for V and 10 bases for J; bases not matched to a gene: 3. Germline V CDR1 and CDR2: SGHVS, FQNEAQ. The CDR3: CASSLFGTAQYF. CDR3 nucleotides: TGTGCCAGCAGCTTATTTGGGACAGCGCAGTATTTT.

The V gene is TRBV5-1, the J gene TRBJ2-2, with D maybe TRBD1 (5 bases). CDR1 SGHRS and CDR2 YFSETQ come from the germline V gene. The CDR3 is made up of 15 amino acids. V gave up 0 bases and J gave up 3 bases, with 9 bases separating them. The CDR3 DNA follows: TGCGCCAGCAGCTTGGGGGGCGCGGACACCGGGGAGCTGTTTTTT. Translating it yields CASSLGGADTGELFF.

The chain links TRBV27 to TRBJ2-1, with 8 nucleotides matching TRBD2. The CDR3 is made up of 16 amino acids. V lost 4 bases, J lost 8 bases, and 13 bases stayed unmatched. Germline loops: CDR1 MNHEY, CDR2 SMNVEV (reference sequence). The CDR3 reads CASSSLFREGRDEQFF. CDR3 coding DNA: TGTGCCAGCAGTTCCCTCTTCCGGGAGGGCCGGGATGAGCAGTTCTTC.